Below are 21 T cell receptor beta chains sequenced from a single sample in a study of blood T cell repertoires in COVID-19. Measured with immunoSEQ multiplex PCR; TCRdb has only the in-frame clones, and not every one. The sample carries approximately 300,000 clones, about 83% recorded once. The sequenced sample consisted of peripheral blood. Source of these receptors: a woman in her fifties or sixties with acute or convalescent COVID-19.

V and J are TRBV9 and TRBJ2-3; 10 bases are shared with TRBD1. Germline CDR1 reads SGDLS; CDR2 reads YYNGEE. V was clipped by 4 bases and J by 3 bases; unmatched bases: 5. This CDR3 has 15 amino acids. The CDR3 loop is CASSRTGGRTDTQYF. CDR3 nucleotides: TGTGCCAGCAGCCGGACAGGGGGGAGGACAGATACGCAGTATTTT.

This clone has just one count. The chain has TRBV30 and TRBJ2-2, with TRBD2 identical over 9 bases. The CDR3 spans 15 residues. Per germline, CDR1 GTSNPN and CDR2 SVGIG (reference sequence). J was trimmed by 5 bases and V by 3 bases; bases with no gene match: 7. The CDR3 nucleotides are TGTGCCTGGAGCGTTGTGAGCGGGGGGACCGGGGAGCTGTTTTTT. Translation: CAWSVVSGGTGELFF.

The chain carries TRBV11-2 and TRBJ2-2; TRBD2 aligns across 10 bases. The trim removed 3 bases at V and 7 bases at J, leaving 5 bases unmatched. Germline CDR1 and CDR2: SGHAT and FQNNGV. There are 15 residues in the CDR3. The CDR3, as DNA: TGTGCCAGCAGCTTTTTCCTAGCGGGAGACGGGGAGCTGTTTTTT. Translated: CASSFFLAGDGELFF.

The gene calls are TRBV27 and TRBJ2-4; maybe TRBD1 (5 bases). V lost 4 bases and J 3 bases, leaving 13 bases between the germline ends. Germline V gene data show CDR1 as MNHEY and CDR2 as SMNVEV (reference sequence). This CDR3 has 15 amino acids. CDR3 in amino acids: CASSSPSRGKNIQYF. In DNA, the CDR3 is TGTGCCAGCAGTTCCCCGTCAAGGGGCAAAAACATTCAGTACTTC.

The V call is TRBV19, the J call TRBJ1-1; tentatively, D is TRBD1 (6 bases). The germline V and J ends were trimmed by 6 bases and 6 bases, with 17 bases remaining between them. CDR1 LNHDA and CDR2 SQIVND come from the germline V gene (reference sequence). This CDR3 contains 14 residues. The CDR3 DNA reads as TGTGCCAGTAGCTTCCAGGGGTTCCTCCCTGAAGCTTTCTTT. It yields the protein CASSFQGFLPEAFF.

The CDR3 DNA reads as TGTGCCAGCAGTTTATCAAGCGGGAGACTCTACAATGAGCAGTTCTTC. Translating gives CASSLSSGRLYNEQFF. The rearrangement uses TRBV6-5 and TRBJ2-1; 8 nucleotides line up with TRBD2. V dropped 4 bases and J dropped 3; count of bases not matched to a gene: 8. Germline V CDR1 and CDR2: MNHEY, SVGAGI. This CDR3 contains 16 residues.

The rearrangement links TRBV7-9 to TRBJ2-3; 9 bases match TRBD1. Looked up from germline, CDR1 is SEHNR and CDR2 is FQNEAQ (reference sequence). V was pared by 5 bases and J by 6 bases, with 6 bases of the junction left unmatched. CDR3 length: 14 residues. The DNA for the CDR3 is TGTGCCAGCAGCGACAGGGGGATAGGTGATACGCAGTATTTT. Translated, it gives CASSDRGIGDTQYF.

This rearrangement joins TRBV7-2 to TRBJ1-2; 11 bases fit TRBD1. CDR1 is SGHTA, CDR2 FQGNSA, per germline. V trimming: 1 base; J trimming: 8 bases; junction bases outside the gene matches: 15. There are 18 residues in the CDR3. CDR3 sequence reads: CASSLVGGQGAAVGGYTF. Here the CDR3 DNA reads TGTGCCAGCAGCTTAGTAGGCGGACAGGGGGCGGCGGTTGGGGGCTACACCTTC.

The genes are TRBV7-9 and TRBJ2-2; D is perhaps TRBD2 (6 bases). With 5 bases removed from V and 6 bases from J, the gap between germline ends came to 16 bases. Germline values: CDR1 SEHNR, CDR2 FQNEAQ (reference sequence). The CDR3 totals 15 residues. Here the CDR3 reads CASSQRSLAAGELFF. The CDR3 bases are TGTGCCAGCAGCCAGCGGTCACTAGCTGCCGGGGAGCTGTTTTTT.

V and J are TRBV10-1 and TRBJ1-1; no definite D call. Trimming left V 5 bases short and J 4 bases short, with 14 bases between. The CDR3 contains 14 residues. CDR1 and CDR2 from the germline V gene are WNHNN and SYGVQD (reference sequence). CDR3 protein: CASSSQRVGTEAFF. For the CDR3, the DNA is TGCGCCAGCAGTTCCCAGCGGGTAGGCACTGAAGCTTTCTTT.

This chain connects TRBV6-6 to TRBJ1-5; the D is unclear. The V and J ends lost 5 bases and 0 bases respectively, with 5 bases between them. This CDR3 contains 13 residues. The germline CDR1 and CDR2 sequences are MNHNY and SVGAGI (reference sequence). The CDR3 sequence is CASSPYSNQPQHF. CDR3 DNA: TGTGCCAGCAGTCCTTATAGCAATCAGCCCCAGCATTTT.

The chain employs TRBV7-9 and TRBJ1-1, with 7 bases lining up with TRBD1. The CDR3 has 14 amino acids. The germline V gene has CDR1 SEHNR and CDR2 FQNEAQ (reference sequence). Trimming cost V 8 bases and J 0 bases; bases outside gene matches: 6. CDR3 bases: TGTGCCAGCGGGAAAGGGGGCATGAACACTGAAGCTTTCTTT. It translates to CASGKGGMNTEAFF.

The rearrangement links TRBV4-1 to TRBJ1-4; D perhaps matches TRBD1 (5 bases). V lost 3 bases to trimming and J lost 6 bases, with 11 bases between them. The germline V gene encodes CDR1 MGHRA and CDR2 YSYEKL. The CDR3 has 14 residues. Here the CDR3 DNA reads TGCGCCAGCAGCCAGGGGTTAGGGGATGAAAAACTGTTTTTT. It encodes CASSQGLGDEKLFF.

V gene TRBV6-5 combines with J gene TRBJ1-5; 7 bases are shared with TRBD1. The V and J ends lost 2 bases and 6 bases, in that order; junction bases with no gene match: 4. This CDR3 is built from 14 residues. Germline CDR1 is MNHEY and CDR2 is SVGAGI. The CDR3 loop reads CASSYRQGGQPQHF. CDR3 nucleotides: TGTGCCAGCAGTTACCGACAGGGAGGTCAGCCCCAGCATTTT.

The chain joins TRBV10-3 to TRBJ2-5; tentative D call: TRBD2 (7 bases). Germline CDR1 reads ENHRY; CDR2 reads SYGVKD. The V and J ends lost 0 bases and 5 bases respectively, with 13 bases between them. The CDR3 extends over 15 amino acids. The CDR3 protein is CAISESGGAEETQYF. DNA of the CDR3: TGTGCCATCAGTGAGTCAGGGGGGGCCGAGGAGACCCAGTACTTC.

The chain has TRBV28 and TRBJ1-1; D uncertain. There are 13 residues in the CDR3. V was pared by 5 bases and J by 0 bases, with 7 bases between. Germline V gives CDR1 MDHEN, CDR2 SYDVKM. In DNA form, the CDR3 reads TGTGCCAGCAGTAGAGGGCTGAACACTGAAGCTTTCTTT. Translating it yields CASSRGLNTEAFF.

V and J are TRBV19 and TRBJ1-1; D gene unclear. The ends were cut back, 5 bases at V and 1 base at J, with 11 bases in the middle. Germline V gene sequence: CDR1 LNHDA, CDR2 SQIVND (reference sequence). This CDR3 is built from 14 residues. The CDR3 DNA sequence: TGTGCCAGTAGTTCCGAGACTGAGAACACTGAAGCTTTCTTT. Its translation is CASSSETENTEAFF.

This chain connects TRBV14 to TRBJ1-4; maybe TRBD1 (6 bases). This CDR3 spans 13 amino acids. CDR1 and CDR2 (germline): SGHDN, FVKESK. The V end lost 5 bases, the J end lost 7 bases, and 11 bases lay between the germline ends. DNA of the CDR3: TGTGCCAGCAGCAATATACAGGGTGAAAAACTGTTTTTT. Translation: CASSNIQGEKLFF. The variable domain in full, with the rest retrieved from reference TRBV14 and TRBJ1-4, is EAGVTQFPSHSVIEKGQTVTLRCDPISGHDNLYWYRRVMGKEIKFLLHFVKESKQDESGMPNNRFLAERTGGTYSTLKVQPAELEDSGVYFCASSNIQGEKLFFGSGTQLSVL.

The chain has TRBV6-1 and TRBJ1-4; D unclear. The germline V gene encodes CDR1 MNHNS and CDR2 SASEGT. V was shortened by 2 bases and J by 7 bases, with 5 bases between the two germline ends. The CDR3 sequence is 12 residues long. CDR3 DNA: TGTGCCAGCAGTGAATGGAGTGAAAAACTGTTTTTT. Translating gives CASSEWSEKLFF.

This chain links TRBV5-6 with TRBJ2-7; 8 bases agree with TRBD1. Looked up from germline, CDR1 is SGHDT and CDR2 is YYEEEE. The V gene end was trimmed by 2 bases and the J gene end by 6 bases; junction bases not matched to a gene: 7. This CDR3 comprises 14 residues. The CDR3 loop is CASSLTGQVGEQYF. In DNA form, the CDR3 reads TGTGCCAGCAGCTTAACGGGACAGGTAGGCGAGCAGTACTTC.

This sequence joins TRBV7-9 and TRBJ1-2; weak D call: TRBD1 (5 bases). The CDR3 loop spans 15 amino acids. V gave up 1 base and J gave up 4 bases, with 13 bases separating them. Looked up from germline, CDR1 is SEHNR and CDR2 is FQNEAQ (reference sequence). The CDR3 nucleotides are TGTGCCAGCAGCTTAGAGGGGCGCCGGGTCTATGGCTACACCTTC. Translation: CASSLEGRRVYGYTF.